This T cell receptor beta chain was identified in a study of beta chain features in type 1 diabetes. This clone has more than one count but fewer than ten. Antigen: not known. Findings of the study overall: Shorter templates might be favored by PCR, and equally so in patients and in controls. Shorter TCRB CDR3s, moderately but significantly so, marked every one of the four CD4+ subsets in Type 1 diabetes patients.

As every portion of the isolated RNA was reverse transcribed, the sequencing read expressed TCRB transcripts. TCRdb's copy holds only in-frame clones and misses some; the assay was immunoSEQ multiplex PCR. The sample includes around 41,000 clones, 65% to 80% of them seen just once. Material for sequencing was Tregs from blood. The TCR sequence derives from a young man with type 1 diabetes. Some clones in this sample may be carry-over from other donors' samples.

This chain's CDR3 is CASSQEFGLAGEETQYF. CDR3 nucleotide sequence: TGCGCCAGCAGCCAAGAGTTCGGACTAGCGGGGGAAGAGACCCAGTACTTC. The chain employs TRBV4-1 and TRBJ2-5, with 13 bases identical to TRBD2. Losses at the gene ends were 0 bases for V and 3 bases for J; bases not matched to a gene: 4. The CDR3 is made up of 17 amino acids. Germline CDR1 is MGHRA and CDR2 is YSYEKL.